The 9 T cell receptor beta chains below come from one sample, sequenced in a study of identical twins. From the 5' RACE reads, TCRdb called clonotypes with MiXCR, one entry per CDR3 protein. The sample carries 600,000 to 850,000 distinct CDR3 sequences, 18% recorded once. These data were also reused for a study on T cells expressing NK-cell markers.

Input material: PBMCs. The receptors shown here come from a woman younger than 35 in good health.

The chain carries TRBV15 and TRBJ2-7; weak D call: TRBD1 (6 bases). Looked up from germline, CDR1 is LNHNV and CDR2 is YYDKDF (reference sequence). Trimming shortened V by 1 base and J by 1 base, and 11 bases separated the two germline ends. The CDR3 covers 15 residues. For the CDR3, the DNA is TGTGCCACCAGCAGAGCCAGGGGATCTTCCTACGAGCAGTACTTC. This encodes CATSRARGSSYEQYF.

This sequence joins TRBV19 and TRBJ2-1; no definite D call. Germline assignment: CDR1 LNHDA and CDR2 SQIVND (reference sequence). This CDR3 comprises 15 residues. V lost 1 base and J 3 bases, leaving 10 bases between the germline ends. CDR3 bases: TGTGCCAGTAGTATAGCGGGTGGTAACTACAATGAGCAGTTCTTC. This gives the protein CASSIAGGNYNEQFF.

The rearrangement links TRBV6-1 to TRBJ1-1, with D unresolved. Germline loops: CDR1 MNHNS, CDR2 SASEGT. The CDR3 has 11 amino acids. V was clipped by 1 base and J by 7 bases, with 4 bases between them. CDR3 DNA: TGTGCCAGCAGTGAAGGGCTTGAAGCTTTCTTT. Protein: CASSEGLEAFF.

With respect to this clonotype: One end of the junction fails to match germline, which may point to a read error. This sequence joins TRBV4-3 and TRBJ2-1; 7 bases match TRBD2. Germline V gives CDR1 LGHNA, CDR2 YSLEER. CDR3 length: 15 residues. The CDR3 DNA reads as TGCGCCAGCAGCTACGGGAGGACCTCCTCCAATGAGCAGTTCTTC. Its protein is CASSYGRTSSNEQFF.

The chain recombines TRBV6-5 with TRBJ1-2; D might be TRBD1 (5 bases). Germline-derived CDR1 and CDR2 are MNHEY and SVGAGI. This CDR3 is 14 amino acids long. Trimming pared 4 bases from V and 8 bases from J, leaving 17 bases between. The CDR3 region is CASSFGIRARGYTF. In DNA form, the CDR3 reads TGTGCCAGCAGTTTCGGTATCAGGGCCAGGGGCTACACCTTC.

This clonotype was seen a few times. J is TRBJ1-3 and V is TRBV7-2; D not certain. CDR1 is SGHTA and CDR2 is FQGNSA in the germline V gene. The CDR3 consists of 15 residues. The germline V and J ends were trimmed by 5 bases and 0 bases, with 11 bases remaining between them. Here the CDR3 DNA reads TGTGCCAGCAGCCTCGAAGTCCGCTCTGGAAACACCATATATTTT. Translating it yields CASSLEVRSGNTIYF.

This chain uses TRBV4-3 with TRBJ2-7; D possibly matches TRBD1 or TRBD2 (5 bases each). Trimming left V 1 base short and J 1 base short, with 20 bases between. From germline, CDR1 is LGHNA and CDR2 YSLEER. The CDR3 has 18 residues. As DNA, the CDR3 is TGCGCCAGCAGCCAAGTGGGGCCTAGACGGGATAAATCCTACGAGCAGTACTTC. It yields the protein CASSQVGPRRDKSYEQYF.

This clonotype was recorded a few times. The chain recombines TRBV7-7 with TRBJ2-3; the match to TRBD2 covers 12 bases. The length of the CDR3 is 16 residues. Germline trimming cut 8 bases from V and 3 bases from J; bases unmatched to any gene: 9. CDR1 and CDR2 from the germline V gene are SSHAT and FNYEAQ (reference sequence). The DNA of the CDR3 is TGTGCCAGCTCCGCTTCTAGCGGGAGGGGTACAGATACGCAGTATTTT. Residues: CASSASSGRGTDTQYF.

This rearrangement joins TRBV10-3 to TRBJ1-2; unclear D gene. The CDR3 consists of 14 residues. Germline assignment: CDR1 ENHRY and CDR2 SYGVKD. V was pared by 0 bases and J by 1 base, with 6 bases between. In DNA form, the CDR3 reads TGTGCCATCAGTGAGTCGGCGGGTAACTATGGCTACACCTTC. This translates into CAISESAGNYGYTF.